The present TCR beta chain was sequenced within a study of cytomegalovirus exposure and HLA in healthy donors. Findings of the study overall: Among the CMV-associated chains, three were confirmed in vitro as specific for CMV antigens. An analysis was carried out later, and it reportedly showed fewer N-insertions in an Asian-associated ancestry cluster than the roughly 700-donor mean.

The PCR used 60 Vbeta and 13 Jbeta primers. Profiling relied on immunoSEQ multiplex PCR, and the TCRdb table lists in-frame clones only, not all of them. The sample includes some 220,000 clones, about three quarters of them seen just once. Regarding this clone: What it binds is unknown.

V lost 6 bases, J lost 2 bases, and 8 bases stayed unmatched. This CDR3 contains 15 residues. Germline assignment: CDR1 LNHDA and CDR2 SQIVND (reference sequence). This TCR was sampled from a woman aged 55-69 years in good health and CMV-seropositive. The chain is built from TRBV19 and TRBJ2-5; TRBD1 matches at 8 bases. The sample consisted of PBMCs. The CDR3 DNA reads TGTGCCAGTAGCCGAACCTGGACAGGGCAAGAGACCCAGTACTTC. Translation gives CASSRTWTGQETQYF.